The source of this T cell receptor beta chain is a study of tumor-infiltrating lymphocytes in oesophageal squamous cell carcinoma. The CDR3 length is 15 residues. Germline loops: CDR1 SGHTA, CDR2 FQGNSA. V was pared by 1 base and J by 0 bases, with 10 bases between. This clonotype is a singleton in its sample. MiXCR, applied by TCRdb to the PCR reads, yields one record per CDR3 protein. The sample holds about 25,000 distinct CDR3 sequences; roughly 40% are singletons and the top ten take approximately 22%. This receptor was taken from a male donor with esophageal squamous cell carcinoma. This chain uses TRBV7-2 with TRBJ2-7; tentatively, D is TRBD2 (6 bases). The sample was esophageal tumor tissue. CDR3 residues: CASSLVRGSSYEQYF. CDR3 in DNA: TGTGCCAGCAGCTTAGTGCGGGGAAGCTCCTACGAGCAGTACTTC.